A selection of T cell receptor beta chains follows, all from one sample in a study of T cell repertoires in cytomegalovirus infection. From the reads, TCRdb called clonotypes with MiXCR, one entry per CDR3 protein. The sample has roughly 310,000 distinct CDR3 sequences, about 17% seen once; the top ten hold approximately 12%. Sequencing used PBMCs. These receptors all stem from a human donor in good health (CMV status not recorded). Some clones in this sample may be carry-over from other donors' samples. Both conserved end residues are part of each CDR3. A D gene is named only where the DNA matches it firmly. Only some rows state a clone size, as once, few, many or a class for expanded clones.

CDR3	DNA	size	J	V	D
CASSLVARDGELFF	TGTGCCAGCAGCTTAGTTGCCAGGGACGGGGAGCTGTTTTTT	many	TRBJ2-2	TRBV7-9	.
CASSFLRQGASYTF	TGTGCCAGCAGTTTTTTGCGGCAGGGGGCCAGCTACACCTTC	few	TRBJ1-2	TRBV27	TRBD1
CASTGFNTGELFF	TGTGCCAGCACAGGCTTTAACACCGGGGAGCTGTTTTTT	many	TRBJ2-2	TRBV7-2	.
CSAQARTGGDEQYF	TGCAGTGCCCAAGCCCGGACAGGGGGCGACGAGCAGTACTTC	many	TRBJ2-7	TRBV20-1	TRBD1
CASSPYGDGADTQYF	TGTGCCAGCTCACCATACGGGGACGGGGCAGATACGCAGTATTTT	.	TRBJ2-3	TRBV18	.
CASSLTTGTLGYGYTF	TGTGCCAGCAGCCTCACGACAGGGACATTGGGCTATGGCTACACCTTC	many	TRBJ1-2	TRBV11-2	TRBD1
CASSFQGIGETQYF	TGTGCCAGCAGCTTCCAGGGGATAGGGGAGACCCAGTACTTC	many	TRBJ2-5	TRBV7-2	.
CASSSVNFQETQYF	TGTGCCAGCAGCTCGGTTAACTTCCAAGAGACCCAGTACTTC	many	TRBJ2-5	TRBV7-2	.
CASSFADRDTGELFF	TGTGCCAGCAGTTTTGCTGACAGGGACACCGGGGAGCTGTTTTTT	once	TRBJ2-2	TRBV28	TRBD1
CASSSQGGARYEQYF	TGTGCCAGCAGCTCCCAGGGCGGGGCTAGGTACGAGCAGTACTTC	.	TRBJ2-7	TRBV7-2	.
CASSEGIAGAYEQYF	TGTGCCAGCAGTGAAGGTATAGCGGGGGCCTACGAGCAGTACTTC	few	TRBJ2-7	TRBV2	TRBD2
CASSLGATSTDTQYF	TGTGCCAGCAGCTTAGGAGCGACTAGCACAGATACGCAGTATTTT	many	TRBJ2-3	TRBV7-2	.
CAGEGYTGELFF	TGTGCCGGGGAAGGGTACACCGGGGAGCTGTTTTTT	.	TRBJ2-2	TRBV5-4	.
CASSPRQGRTQETQYF	TGTGCCAGCAGCCCGAGACAGGGAAGGACCCAAGAGACCCAGTACTTC	few	TRBJ2-5	TRBV3-1	TRBD1
CASSPSQGNSGNTIYF	TGTGCCAGCAGTCCATCGCAGGGAAACTCTGGAAACACCATATATTTT	.	TRBJ1-3	TRBV27	.
CASSLDVLRGGLYEQYF	TGTGCCAGCAGCTTAGATGTTCTGCGGGGGGGCCTTTACGAGCAGTACTTC	many	TRBJ2-7	TRBV7-2	TRBD2
CASSQTENYGYTF	TGCGCCAGCAGCCAGACAGAGAACTATGGCTACACCTTC	.	TRBJ1-2	TRBV5-1	.
CASSSSGHPRRPQHF	TGTGCCAGCAGCTCCTCGGGACATCCTCGGAGACCCCAGCATTTT	many	TRBJ1-5	TRBV7-2	.
CASSSLQGDYTEAFF	TGCGCCAGCAGCTCCCTACAGGGGGATTACACTGAAGCTTTCTTT	.	TRBJ1-1	TRBV5-1	TRBD1
CASRTGRGAETDTQYF	TGCGCCAGCAGAACGGGGAGGGGCGCGGAAACAGATACGCAGTATTTT	.	TRBJ2-3	TRBV5-1	TRBD2
CATQGGGLNTEAFF	TGTGCCACCCAGGGGGGAGGGCTGAACACTGAAGCTTTCTTT	many	TRBJ1-1	TRBV10-3	TRBD1
CASSLAHPGHTGNTIYF	TGTGCCAGCAGCTTAGCGCATCCGGGACACACTGGAAACACCATATATTTT	few	TRBJ1-3	TRBV7-9	.
CASHIGTTNYGYTF	TGTGCCAGCCATATTGGGACAACTAACTATGGCTACACCTTC	few	TRBJ1-2	TRBV7-2	.
CASSYSGGTPGTQYF	TGTGCCAGCAGTTACTCGGGCGGGACCCCCGGGACCCAGTACTTC	many	TRBJ2-5	TRBV6-5	.
CASSSYRTGTEAFF	TGTGCCAGCAGCTCCTACCGGACGGGCACTGAAGCTTTCTTT	.	TRBJ1-1	TRBV28	.
CASTKGRVWRNQPQHF	TGTGCCAGCACGAAGGGGCGAGTTTGGCGCAATCAGCCCCAGCATTTT	many	TRBJ1-5	TRBV28	.
CSARDGGRGTDTQYF	TGCAGTGCTAGAGATGGGGGCAGGGGCACAGATACGCAGTATTTT	.	TRBJ2-3	TRBV20-1	.
CASSYTPAYEQYF	TGTGCCAGCAGTTATACTCCCGCCTACGAGCAGTACTTC	few	TRBJ2-7	TRBV6-1	.
CASSPGGGDLSYEQYF	TGTGCCAGTAGTCCCGGGGGAGGGGACCTCTCCTACGAGCAGTACTTC	.	TRBJ2-7	TRBV19	TRBD2
CSARTNNNEKLFF	TGCAGTGCTAGGACAAATAATAATGAAAAACTGTTTTTT	few	TRBJ1-4	TRBV20-1	.
CASRTGGNSRAFF	TGCGCCAGCAGAACGGGAGGGAACTCAAGGGCTTTCTTT	.	TRBJ1-1	TRBV5-1	.
CAISESGSGEQYF	TGTGCCATCAGTGAGTCAGGATCGGGGGAGCAGTACTTC	few	TRBJ2-7	TRBV10-3	.
CASTSGLSDEQYF	TGTGCCAGCACTAGCGGTCTAAGCGACGAGCAGTACTTC	.	TRBJ2-7	TRBV28	TRBD2
CATSREGEQFF	TGTGCCACCAGCAGAGAGGGTGAGCAGTTCTTC	.	TRBJ2-1	TRBV15	.
CASSQDRVSEKLFF	TGCGCCAGCAGCCAGGACAGAGTATCTGAAAAACTGTTTTTT	many	TRBJ1-4	TRBV4-1	.
CASTITLPRATYNEQFF	TGTGCCAGCACGATCACCTTACCGCGGGCCACCTACAATGAGCAGTTCTTC	many	TRBJ2-1	TRBV11-2	.
CASSSGQGGNTEAFF	TGTGCCAGCAGTTCGGGACAGGGAGGTAACACTGAAGCTTTCTTT	few	TRBJ1-1	TRBV27	TRBD1
CASSLGARATDTQYF	TGTGCCAGCAGCCTAGGAGCCAGGGCCACAGATACGCAGTATTTT	many	TRBJ2-3	TRBV7-2	.
CASSGGWLAGQGNEQFF	TGTGCCAGCAGCGGGGGCTGGCTAGCGGGGCAAGGGAATGAGCAGTTCTTC	.	TRBJ2-1	TRBV9	TRBD2
CSASSGTGFGYGYTF	TGCAGTGCTAGTTCCGGGACAGGGTTTGGGTATGGCTACACCTTC	few	TRBJ1-2	TRBV20-1	TRBD1
CASSVAGENTIYF	TGTGCCAGCAGCGTAGCAGGGGAAAACACCATATATTTT	few	TRBJ1-3	TRBV9	.
CASRLTYEQYF	TGTGCCAGCAGACTGACCTACGAGCAGTACTTC	many	TRBJ2-7	TRBV7-2	.
CASSFGGGEQFF	TGTGCCAGCAGCTTTGGAGGCGGTGAGCAGTTCTTC	many	TRBJ2-1	TRBV7-2	.
CSAKAGDLRVSYNEQFF	TGCAGTGCCAAGGCCGGGGATTTAAGAGTCTCCTACAATGAGCAGTTCTTC	.	TRBJ2-1	TRBV20-1	.
CASSPQGPFSPLHF	TGTGCCAGCAGCCCCCAGGGCCCATTCTCACCCCTCCACTTT	many	TRBJ1-6	TRBV7-2	.
CASSWTSGGLNEQFF	TGTGCCAGCAGCTGGACTAGCGGGGGGCTGAATGAGCAGTTCTTC	.	TRBJ2-1	TRBV11-2	TRBD2
CASRGAGGPYEQYF	TGTGCCAGCAGAGGAGCGGGGGGGCCCTACGAGCAGTACTTC	.	TRBJ2-7	TRBV5-6	TRBD2
CASSLGLGRALPDTQYF	TGTGCCAGCAGCTTAGGTTTAGGGAGAGCCCTGCCAGATACGCAGTATTTT	many	TRBJ2-3	TRBV7-2	.
CASSQVTGGWGETQYF	TGTGCCAGCAGCCAAGTGACAGGGGGCTGGGGAGAGACCCAGTACTTC	.	TRBJ2-5	TRBV4-2	TRBD1
CASSLDSARAVGPGANVLTF	TGTGCCAGCAGCTTAGATAGTGCTAGGGCAGTTGGGCCTGGGGCCAACGTCCTGACTTTC	many	TRBJ2-6	TRBV7-2	.